Listed below are T cell receptor beta chains from one sample, sequenced in a study of T cell responses to AZD1222 COVID-19 vaccine. Sequencing used immunoSEQ multiplex PCR; TCRdb keeps in-frame clones, though not all of them. The sample yields 130,000 or so clones, about 82% seen once. Sequenced here: peripheral blood, sampled 28 days after the second dose of the MenACWY control vaccine. These receptors came from an adult who received the MenACWY meningococcal vaccine as a control. CDR3s include the opening cysteine and the closing phenylalanine or tryptophan. The D gene is left open where the match is weak. Only part of the rows carry a size: once, few, many, or a class if the clone is expanded.

TRBD1	TRBJ1-1	once	TRBV3-1/TRBV3-2	TGTGCCAGCAGCCAAGCCTTTTACCGGGACAGGGGGCGGGGCACTGAAGCTTTCTTT	CASSQAFYRDRGRGTEAFF
NA	TRBJ1-6	few	TRBV9	TGTGCCAGCAGCGTAGCTGTGGGGGGCGACTATAATTCACCCCTCCACTTT	CASSVAVGGDYNSPLHF
NA	TRBJ1-3	NA	TRBV7-9	TGTGCCAGCAGCACAGGGAGTCCGGGAAACACCATATATTTT	CASSTGSPGNTIYF
NA	TRBJ1-4	NA	TRBV7-9	TGTGCCAGCAGCCTATTGACAAGAGCAACTAATGAAAAACTGTTTTTT	CASSLLTRATNEKLFF
NA	TRBJ1-5	NA	TRBV19	TGTGCCAGTAGAAGGATCGGGGCGGATCAGCCCCAGCATTTT	CASRRIGADQPQHF
TRBD1	TRBJ1-2	NA	TRBV6-5	TGTGCCAGCAGCCTAACAGGACAGGGGTATTATGGCTACACCTTC	CASSLTGQGYYGYTF
TRBD1	TRBJ1-6	NA	TRBV28	TGTGCCAGCAGAGGGGGCGAGGTGAATTCACCCCTCCACTTT	CASRGGEVNSPLHF
TRBD2	TRBJ2-1	NA	TRBV4-3	TGCGCCAGCAGCCAAGAGGGGACTAAGGGAAATGAGCAGTTCTTC	CASSQEGTKGNEQFF
NA	TRBJ1-3	NA	TRBV6-1	TGTGCCAGCAGTGAGGACGGAAACACCATATATTTT	CASSEDGNTIYF
TRBD1	TRBJ1-1	NA	TRBV6-5	TGTGCCAGCCTGACAGGGTCCACTGAAGCTTTCTTT	CASLTGSTEAFF
TRBD1	TRBJ2-1	NA	TRBV18	TGTGCCAGCTCAAGAGAGACAGGGATCAGCTCCTACAATGAGCAGTTCTTC	CASSRETGISSYNEQFF
NA	TRBJ2-2	NA	TRBV5-1	TGCGCCAGCAGCTTCGGCAGGCTCTCCGGGGAGCTGTTTTTT	CASSFGRLSGELFF
TRBD1	TRBJ1-5	NA	TRBV30	TGTGCCTGGAACCGGGACAGGGACCAGCCCCAGCATTTT	CAWNRDRDQPQHF
NA	TRBJ2-1	NA	TRBV10-3	TGTGCCACCCAGGAGCAGGGGCAATCTGGTGAGCAGTTCTTC	CATQEQGQSGEQFF
NA	TRBJ2-7	NA	TRBV6-6	TGTGCCAGCAGTTACAGTAGGACCTACGAGCAGTACTTC	CASSYSRTYEQYF
NA	TRBJ2-4	once	TRBV19	TGTGCCAGTAGTATAGAGCCTATTAGGGCACCCAACATTCAGTACTTC	CASSIEPIRAPNIQYF
TRBD1	TRBJ1-6	NA	TRBV18	TGTGCCAGCTCACCAGGGGGACAGGGATATTCACCCCTCCACTTT	CASSPGGQGYSPLHF
NA	TRBJ1-5	few	TRBV7-2	TGTGCCAGCAGCTTGTTGGGGGGCGGTCAGCCCCAGCATTTT	CASSLLGGGQPQHF
TRBD1	TRBJ1-1	NA	TRBV4-1	TGCGCCAGCAGCCAATTAGGAAGGACAGGAGGGCGAGCTTTCTTT	CASSQLGRTGGRAFF
TRBD2	TRBJ2-3	NA	TRBV25-1	TGTGCCAGCAGTGTCAGCGGGGGGTGGGCAGATACGCAGTATTTT	CASSVSGGWADTQYF
NA	TRBJ1-1	once	TRBV29-1	TGCAGCGTCGCCGGAGGGGACACCGTAGCTTTCTTT	CSVAGGDTVAFF
NA	TRBJ1-6	NA	TRBV27	TGTGCCAGCAGTTTACCCGGGCCAGGCTTACCCCTCCACTTT	CASSLPGPGLPLHF
NA	TRBJ1-1	NA	TRBV29-1	TGCAGCGTTGAGGGGTTGATGAACACTGAAGCTTTCTTT	CSVEGLMNTEAFF
NA	TRBJ2-1	NA	TRBV9	TGTGCCAGCAGCACCCCCGGAGGTCCGTACAATGAGCAGTTCTTC	CASSTPGGPYNEQFF
TRBD1	TRBJ1-1	few	TRBV19	TGTGCCAGTAGTATTCAACAGGGGGCTGAAGCTTTCTTT	CASSIQQGAEAFF
NA	TRBJ1-4	NA	TRBV28	TGTGCCAGCAGTTGCAGGGGCCGAGACGTGGCTAATGAAAAACTGTTTTTT	CASSCRGRDVANEKLFF
TRBD1	TRBJ1-5	NA	TRBV23-1	TGCGCCAGCAGTCACACAACCGGGACAGGGAATCTTTATGCCAATCAGCCCCAGCATTTT	CASSHTTGTGNLYANQPQHF
NA	TRBJ2-1	few	TRBV13	TGTGCCAGCAGCTTAGTCGGGACTGTACGGAATGAGCAGTTCTTC	CASSLVGTVRNEQFF
NA	TRBJ1-1	NA	TRBV11-2	TGTGCCAGCAGCTTTTCCCCGAACACTGAAGCTTTCTTT	CASSFSPNTEAFF
NA	TRBJ1-1	NA	TRBV9	TGTGCCAGCAGCGTTAACGAGGGGACGGCTTTCTTT	CASSVNEGTAFF
NA	TRBJ2-3	NA	TRBV5-4	TGTGCCAGCAGCTGGGGGATGGGAGGAGATACGCAGTATTTT	CASSWGMGGDTQYF
TRBD1	TRBJ1-3	NA	TRBV27	TGTGCCAGCAGTTCAATTGGGGACAGGGCCTCTGGAAACACCATATATTTT	CASSSIGDRASGNTIYF
NA	TRBJ1-1	NA	TRBV7-9	TGTGCCAGCAGTTCCACGAGTTGGGACACTGAAGCTTTCTTT	CASSSTSWDTEAFF
NA	TRBJ1-1	once	TRBV12-3/TRBV12-4	TGTGCCAGCAGTCCTAGGGCGGAGGCTGAAGCTTTCTTT	CASSPRAEAEAFF
NA	TRBJ1-2	few	TRBV7-2	TGTGCCAGCAGCTTAGATGCAGGGGCCACCGGGTTGGGCTACACCTTC	CASSLDAGATGLGYTF
NA	TRBJ1-2	NA	TRBV5-6	TGTGCCAGCAGCTTGGGGCGGAACTATGGCTACACCTTC	CASSLGRNYGYTF
TRBD2	TRBJ2-2	NA	TRBV5-1	TGCGCCAGCAGCCCACTAGCGGGGGTGAGCACCGGGGAGCTGTTTTTT	CASSPLAGVSTGELFF
NA	TRBJ2-5	NA	TRBV20-1	TGCAGTGCTAGAAAAAAAGAGACCCAGTACTTC	CSARKKETQYF
NA	TRBJ1-5	NA	TRBV5-6	TGTGCCAGCAGCTCCGGACAGATAAATCAGCCCCAGCATTTT	CASSSGQINQPQHF
NA	TRBJ1-4	NA	TRBV18	TGTGCCAGCTCTCGGGGAACTAATGAAAAACTGTTTTTT	CASSRGTNEKLFF
TRBD1	TRBJ1-5	NA	TRBV7-9	TGTGCCAGCAGCTTAGTCGCAGGGGGTCTGAATCAGCCCCAGCATTTT	CASSLVAGGLNQPQHF
NA	TRBJ2-7	NA	TRBV7-9	TGTGCCAGCAGCTTAATGACGAGGGATACTGAGCAGTACTTC	CASSLMTRDTEQYF